The rows below give T cell receptor beta chains drawn from one sample of a study of HIV-infected patients and healthy controls. In TCRdb, the 5' RACE reads were re-called with MiXCR into one record per CDR3 protein. The sample carries 70,000 or so distinct CDR3 sequences, around 17% recorded once. The material sequenced was CD4+ T cells from blood. The receptors here all came from a human donor in good health. The CDR3 runs from the conserved cysteine through the conserved F or W. The order of the fields is J gene, V gene, D gene, clone size, CDR3 protein, CDR3 DNA. D genes are given only for firm matches. Clone size is given for some rows only: seen once, a few or many times, or a class if the clone is expanded.

TRBJ2-1 TRBV20-1 - many CSAARGYNEQFF TGCAGTGCTGCCAGAGGCTACAATGAGCAGTTCTTC
TRBJ2-5 TRBV5-5 - many CASSLGTQETQYF TGTGCCAGCAGCTTGGGCACACAAGAGACCCAGTACTTC
TRBJ2-2 TRBV6-2/TRBV6-3 - few CASSYGTVNTGELFF TGTGCCAGCAGTTACGGGACTGTTAACACCGGGGAGCTGTTTTTT
TRBJ1-1 TRBV30 TRBD1 few CAWKYTQGAGTEAFF TGTGCCTGGAAATACACCCAGGGGGCGGGCACTGAAGCTTTCTTT
TRBJ1-5 TRBV10-3 TRBD1 many CATSRQGNSNQPQHF TGTGCCACCAGTAGACAGGGGAATAGCAATCAGCCCCAGCATTTT
TRBJ1-1 TRBV6-2/TRBV6-3 - - CASSTRGAEAFF TGTGCCAGCAGCACGCGGGGGGCTGAAGCTTTCTTT
TRBJ2-1 TRBV30 TRBD2 - CALDRGGLASGGNEQFF TGTGCCTTGGACAGGGGAGGATTGGCTAGCGGGGGGAATGAGCAGTTCTTC
TRBJ2-1 TRBV2 - few CARESGRLNNEQFF TGTGCCAGAGAGAGTGGGAGACTAAACAATGAGCAGTTCTTC
TRBJ2-2 TRBV3-1 - few CASSQGPADTGELFF TGTGCCAGCAGCCAAGGACCGGCGGACACCGGGGAGCTGTTTTTT
TRBJ1-5 TRBV5-1 TRBD1 many CASSPDRGSDQPQHF TGCGCCAGCAGCCCGGACAGGGGGTCGGATCAGCCCCAGCATTTT
TRBJ2-3 TRBV19 - few CASSIGLYRTDTQYF TGTGCCAGTAGTATTGGATTGTACCGCACAGATACGCAGTATTTT
TRBJ2-1 TRBV19 - - CASRAGGNLNNEQFF TGTGCCAGTAGGGCCGGTGGGAACCTGAACAATGAGCAGTTCTTC
TRBJ2-5 TRBV10-3 - - CATGTGEGLAQYF TGTGCCACCGGGACGGGCGAAGGTTTGGCCCAGTACTTC
TRBJ1-1 TRBV29-1 TRBD1 - CSVDRQGDTEAFF TGCAGCGTTGATAGACAGGGGGACACTGAAGCTTTCTTT
TRBJ2-6 TRBV5-4 - - CASSYSARSGANVLTF TGTGCCAGCAGCTACTCGGCTAGGTCTGGGGCCAACGTCCTGACTTTC
TRBJ1-5 TRBV29-1 - many CSVRSGSAGNQPQHF TGCAGCGTTCGAAGTGGGTCAGCGGGCAATCAGCCCCAGCATTTT
TRBJ1-2 TRBV4-2 - many CASSQLFALQSYGYTF TGTGCCAGCAGCCAATTATTCGCCCTTCAATCCTATGGCTACACCTTC
TRBJ1-2 TRBV5-1 TRBD1 few CASSSGQGNYGYTF TGCGCCAGCAGTTCTGGACAGGGCAACTATGGCTACACCTTC
TRBJ1-1 TRBV24-1 - - CATSDSRAGLPQAFF TGTGCCACCAGTGACTCCAGGGCAGGGCTTCCCCAAGCTTTCTTT
TRBJ1-1 TRBV12-3/TRBV12-4 TRBD1 - CASSIDRGSEAFF TGTGCCAGCAGCATCGACAGGGGCTCTGAAGCTTTCTTT
TRBJ2-4 TRBV12-3/TRBV12-4 - - CASSLVGKRGRLIAKNIQYF TGTGCCAGCAGTTTAGTCGGTAAAAGGGGCCGGCTTATTGCCAAAAACATTCAGTACTTC
TRBJ1-1 TRBV2 - - CASRGRPNTEAFF TGTGCCAGCAGGGGACGGCCGAACACTGAAGCTTTCTTT
TRBJ2-1 TRBV11-2 - many CASSHRTDNNEQFF TGTGCCAGCAGCCACAGGACAGACAACAATGAGCAGTTCTTC
TRBJ2-1 TRBV12-3/TRBV12-4 - few CASIADRARGGPNNEQFF TGTGCCAGCATCGCGGACAGGGCACGGGGGGGACCAAACAATGAGCAGTTCTTC
TRBJ2-3 TRBV7-9 TRBD2 many CASSFAGGTDTQYF TGTGCCAGCAGCTTCGCGGGAGGAACAGATACGCAGTATTTT
TRBJ2-1 TRBV18 - - CASSPRTTYNEQFF TGTGCCAGCTCCCCTCGGACAACCTACAATGAGCAGTTCTTC
TRBJ1-4 TRBV20-1 - - CSAHPLRGAGEKLFF TGCAGTGCCCATCCCTTGAGGGGCGCGGGTGAAAAACTGTTTTTT
TRBJ2-1 TRBV11-2 TRBD2 many CAIRLAGLRSSYNEQFF TGTGCCATCCGACTAGCGGGGTTGCGTAGCTCCTACAATGAGCAGTTCTTC
TRBJ2-7 TRBV30 - few CAWSVRGQQYF TGTGCCTGGAGTGTACGCGGCCAGCAGTACTTC
TRBJ1-1 TRBV7-8 TRBD1 few CASRSDRGTTEAFF TGTGCCAGCAGGTCTGACAGGGGGACTACTGAAGCTTTCTTT
TRBJ2-2 TRBV5-4 - - CASSLPQANTGELFF TGTGCCAGCAGCTTACCGCAAGCGAACACCGGGGAGCTGTTTTTT
TRBJ2-1 TRBV20-1 - few CSAFRGGGIDNEQFF TGCAGTGCTTTCAGGGGGGGGGGTATCGACAATGAGCAGTTCTTC
TRBJ2-1 TRBV6-2/TRBV6-3 - - CASSYRGSGYNEQFF TGTGCCAGCAGTTACCGCGGTAGCGGTTACAATGAGCAGTTCTTC
TRBJ2-7 TRBV7-2 - few CASSERYEQYF TGTGCCAGCAGCGAAAGATACGAGCAGTACTTC
TRBJ1-5 TRBV24-1 - many CATSDSTDRHQHF TGTGCCACCAGTGATTCCACGGACAGACATCAGCATTTT
TRBJ2-1 TRBV3-1 - - CASSQWGRDNEQFF TGTGCCAGCAGCCAGTGGGGAAGGGACAATGAGCAGTTCTTC
TRBJ2-1 TRBV19 - - CASTRGFGEQFF TGTGCCAGCACTAGGGGGTTTGGTGAGCAGTTCTTC
TRBJ2-2 TRBV12-3/TRBV12-4 TRBD2 - CASSLVTSGRNTGELFF TGTGCCAGCAGTTTAGTCACTAGCGGGAGGAACACCGGGGAGCTGTTTTTT
TRBJ1-6 TRBV7-2 - few CASSSQSKNSPLHF TGTGCCAGCAGCTCACAGAGTAAAAATTCACCCCTCCACTTT
TRBJ2-7 TRBV5-6 - few CASSTGRTASYEQYF TGTGCCAGCAGCACCGGCCGTACGGCATCCTACGAGCAGTACTTC
TRBJ2-1 TRBV5-4 TRBD2 few CASSHASGRSSNEQFF TGTGCCAGCAGCCACGCTAGCGGGAGATCCTCCAATGAGCAGTTCTTC
TRBJ2-5 TRBV6-7 - - CASRVQETQYF TGTGCCAGCCGCGTCCAAGAGACCCAGTACTTC
TRBJ2-3 TRBV10-3 - few CAISRTNSNADTQYF TGTGCCATCAGCCGGACTAACTCCAATGCAGATACGCAGTATTTT
TRBJ1-1 TRBV18 - many CASSPGGWDTEAFF TGTGCCAGCTCACCAGGGGGCTGGGACACTGAAGCTTTCTTT
TRBJ1-2 TRBV27 - - CASSSSGSGVYGYTF TGTGCCAGCAGTTCATCGGGGAGCGGAGTCTATGGCTACACCTTC
TRBJ1-6 TRBV7-9 - few CASSPQGGYSPLHF TGTGCCAGCAGCCCACAGGGAGGTTACTCACCCCTCCACTTT
TRBJ1-1 TRBV6-5 - few CATRIQGGVYTEAFF TGTGCCACCCGCATACAGGGTGGGGTTTACACTGAAGCTTTCTTT
TRBJ2-6 TRBV7-8 - - CASSLMLVRGSGANVLTF TGTGCCAGCAGCTTAATGCTAGTACGGGGCTCTGGGGCCAACGTCCTGACTTTC
TRBJ1-1 TRBV15 - - CATSRDPGDTEAFF TGTGCCACCAGCAGAGATCCCGGGGACACTGAAGCTTTCTTT
TRBJ1-1 TRBV29-1 - - CSVGGGRGARTEAFF TGCAGCGTTGGAGGCGGGAGGGGGGCAAGGACTGAAGCTTTCTTT
TRBJ2-1 TRBV11-1 TRBD2 many CASSFRTSGAIF TGTGCCAGCAGCTTCCGGACTAGCGGGGCCATCTTC
TRBJ1-2 TRBV7-2 - few CASSPTRGGDGYTF TGTGCCAGCAGCCCCACCCGGGGTGGAGATGGCTACACCTTC